These T cell receptor beta chains were read from a single sample in a study of blood T cell repertoires in COVID-19. Clones were read by immunoSEQ multiplex PCR, and TCRdb kept only the in-frame ones, dropping some. The profile covers under 150,000 clones, with roughly 80% appearing a single time and 1.5% to 1.7% taken by the ten largest. Specimen: peripheral blood. Source of these receptors: a man aged 45-65 years with acute or convalescent COVID-19. The CDR3 runs from the conserved cysteine through the conserved F or W. The D gene is left open where the match is weak. Not every row has a clone size; where given, it reads once, few, many or a size class.

D,J,V,size,CDR3,DNA
-,TRBJ1-6,TRBV5-5,-,CASSLVAGDSPLHF,TGTGCCAGCAGCTTGGTGGCCGGAGATTCACCCCTCCACTTT
-,TRBJ1-1,TRBV15,-,CATSRVRRMNTEAFF,TGTGCCACCAGCAGAGTTCGGCGGATGAACACTGAAGCTTTCTTT
TRBD1,TRBJ1-6,TRBV5-4,-,CASSPDRGKSPLHF,TGTGCCAGCAGCCCGGACAGGGGGAAATCACCCCTCCACTTT
TRBD1,TRBJ1-2,TRBV2,few,CASKTGGPYGYTF,TGTGCCAGCAAAACAGGGGGCCCCTATGGCTACACCTTC
-,TRBJ1-2,TRBV5-1,-,CASRLESNYGYTF,TGCGCCAGCCGGTTAGAGAGTAACTATGGCTACACCTTC
-,TRBJ1-5,TRBV30,-,CAWSGTYGNQPQHF,TGTGCCTGGAGTGGTACATATGGCAATCAGCCCCAGCATTTT
TRBD1,TRBJ1-1,TRBV2,-,CASSDIRDRGNTEAFF,TGTGCCAGCAGTGACATTAGGGACAGGGGGAACACTGAAGCTTTCTTT
-,TRBJ2-3,TRBV14,-,CASSQDLTSSDTQYF,TGTGCCAGCAGCCAAGATCTTACTTCCTCAGATACGCAGTATTTT
-,TRBJ1-1,TRBV7-9,-,CASSAGPMRYTEAFF,TGTGCCAGCAGCGCGGGACCGATGAGATACACTGAAGCTTTCTTT
-,TRBJ1-6,TRBV2,-,CASSDSLDNSPLHF,TGTGCCAGCAGTGATTCCCTCGATAATTCACCCCTCCACTTT
-,TRBJ2-3,TRBV10-1,-,CASSERGQGVADTQYF,TGCGCCAGCAGTGAGCGGGGGCAGGGGGTAGCAGATACGCAGTATTTT
TRBD1,TRBJ1-2,TRBV12-3/TRBV12-4,-,CASSPGQWGGYTF,TGTGCCAGCAGTCCGGGACAGTGGGGTGGCTACACCTTC
-,TRBJ1-2,TRBV6-5,once,CASSSQNLYGYTF,TGTGCCAGCAGTTCACAGAACCTCTATGGCTACACCTTC
-,TRBJ1-5,TRBV27,-,CASSWRHDSNQPQHF,TGTGCCAGCAGTTGGCGGCACGATAGCAATCAGCCCCAGCATTTT
TRBD1,TRBJ1-2,TRBV30,-,CAWREGKGALDYGYTF,TGTGCCTGGAGGGAGGGAAAGGGGGCGCTGGACTATGGCTACACCTTC
-,TRBJ1-1,TRBV12-5,once,CASGSETGTEAFF,TGTGCTAGTGGTTCTGAAACCGGGACTGAAGCTTTCTTT
-,TRBJ1-5,TRBV3-1/TRBV3-2,-,CASSQDLTGVQPQHF,TGTGCCAGCAGCCAAGATCTGACGGGAGTTCAGCCCCAGCATTTT
TRBD1,TRBJ2-3,TRBV10-3,-,CAISEPGTGPPDTQYF,TGTGCCATCAGTGAACCCGGGACAGGGCCCCCAGATACGCAGTATTTT
TRBD1,TRBJ1-1,TRBV6-5,once,CASSSGTGRATTEAFF,TGTGCCAGCAGTTCCGGGACAGGGCGGGCAACGACTGAAGCTTTCTTT
-,TRBJ1-3,TRBV3-1/TRBV3-2,-,CASSQDRTAGNTIYF,TGTGCCAGCAGCCAAGATAGAACAGCAGGAAACACCATATATTTT
TRBD2,TRBJ2-3,TRBV9,-,CASSVSARGGTDTQYF,TGTGCCAGCAGCGTATCCGCCCGGGGAGGGACAGATACGCAGTATTTT
TRBD1,TRBJ2-4,TRBV9,-,CASGGRDRGLVGIQYF,TGTGCCAGCGGAGGCAGGGACAGGGGTTTGGTTGGCATTCAGTACTTC
TRBD1,TRBJ1-2,TRBV19,-,CASSARGRMGYTF,TGTGCCAGTAGTGCAAGGGGGCGAATGGGCTACACCTTC
TRBD1,TRBJ1-5,TRBV10-3,-,CATSRDRAGNQPQHF,TGTGCCACGAGCCGGGACAGGGCGGGCAATCAGCCCCAGCATTTT
TRBD1,TRBJ1-6,TRBV28,-,CASVTGERSPLHF,TGTGCCAGCGTTACAGGGGAGCGTTCACCCCTCCACTTT
-,TRBJ2-1,TRBV2,-,CASSTGMGDEQFF,TGTGCCAGCAGCACAGGGATGGGGGATGAGCAGTTCTTC
-,TRBJ1-6,TRBV6-1,-,CASSGNVEGARGSPLHF,TGTGCCAGCAGTGGAAATGTGGAGGGAGCGCGGGGGTCACCCCTCCACTTT
-,TRBJ1-2,TRBV29-1,-,CSVVFRGTYGYTF,TGCAGCGTTGTCTTTAGGGGTACCTATGGCTACACCTTC
-,TRBJ1-5,TRBV7-3,-,CASSFQFGRPQHF,TGTGCCAGCAGTTTTCAATTCGGGAGGCCCCAGCATTTT
TRBD1,TRBJ1-1,TRBV4-1,-,CASKAGQGAPYTEAFF,TGCGCCAGCAAGGCGGGACAGGGGGCCCCCTACACTGAAGCTTTCTTT
TRBD2,TRBJ2-7,TRBV27,-,CASRSTSGGIYEQYF,TGTGCCAGCAGGTCAACTAGCGGGGGCATCTACGAGCAGTACTTC
-,TRBJ2-1,TRBV6-1,-,CASSEAASRREQFF,TGTGCCAGCAGTGAAGCGGCTAGCAGACGGGAGCAGTTCTTC
-,TRBJ1-4,TRBV10-3,-,CAISAGFNEKLFF,TGTGCCATCAGTGCGGGGTTTAACGAAAAACTGTTTTTT
-,TRBJ2-7,TRBV2,-,CASSVRRAYEQYF,TGTGCCAGCAGTGTGCGCAGGGCCTACGAGCAGTACTTC
TRBD1,TRBJ1-6,TRBV30,-,CAWSGDRESPLHF,TGTGCCTGGAGTGGGGACAGGGAGTCACCCCTCCACTTT
-,TRBJ1-2,TRBV28,-,CASSPGLFTNYGYTF,TGTGCCAGCAGTCCGGGTCTATTTACTAACTATGGCTACACCTTC
-,TRBJ1-1,TRBV30,-,CAWTRGRVTEAFF,TGTGCCTGGACTAGGGGGAGGGTCACTGAAGCTTTCTTT
TRBD1,TRBJ2-3,TRBV5-1,-,CASSQWTGGSDTQYF,TGCGCCAGCAGCCAATGGACAGGGGGCTCAGATACGCAGTATTTT
TRBD1,TRBJ1-2,TRBV24-1,-,CATSDPTAGGRGYTF,TGTGCCACCAGTGATCCGACGGCAGGGGGCCGTGGCTACACCTTC
-,TRBJ1-5,TRBV19,-,CASRVNFGGKQPQHF,TGTGCCAGTAGGGTCAATTTCGGGGGTAAGCAGCCCCAGCATTTT
-,TRBJ1-2,TRBV11-3,-,CASSQGGQHGYTF,TGTGCCAGCAGCCAAGGGGGACAACATGGCTACACCTTC
-,TRBJ1-2,TRBV10-3,-,CAISEPSGIPSYGYTF,TGTGCCATCAGTGAGCCCTCCGGGATCCCGTCCTATGGCTACACCTTC
-,TRBJ1-2,TRBV7-9,-,CASSLGRQGYTF,TGTGCCAGCAGCTTGGGCCGGCAAGGCTACACCTTC
TRBD1,TRBJ1-2,TRBV3-1/TRBV3-2,-,CASSLRDRGGGYTF,TGTGCCAGCAGCCTCCGGGACAGGGGCGGCGGCTACACCTTC
-,TRBJ1-1,TRBV19,-,CASSMGPGLPEAFF,TGTGCCAGTAGTATGGGTCCAGGGCTCCCTGAAGCTTTCTTT
-,TRBJ1-3,TRBV5-4,-,CASHLQGGNTIYF,TGTGCCAGCCATCTTCAGGGGGGAAACACCATATATTTT
-,TRBJ1-1,TRBV3-1/TRBV3-2,-,CASSQLQGNTEAFF,TGTGCCAGCAGCCAATTACAGGGGAACACTGAAGCTTTCTTT
-,TRBJ1-6,TRBV3-1/TRBV3-2,-,CASSYGGTSPLHF,TGTGCCAGCAGCTACGGGGGGACTTCACCCCTCCACTTT
-,TRBJ1-1,TRBV7-3,-,CASSLPPYLGNTEAFF,TGTGCCAGCAGCTTACCGCCATATCTCGGGAACACTGAAGCTTTCTTT
TRBD2,TRBJ2-2,TRBV5-4,-,CASSTHGLAGNTGELFF,TGTGCCAGCAGTACCCACGGACTAGCGGGGAACACCGGGGAGCTGTTTTTT
-,TRBJ2-7,TRBV28,-,CASRGGQTYEQYF,TGTGCCAGCAGGGGGGGACAGACCTACGAGCAGTACTTC
TRBD2,TRBJ2-3,TRBV20-1,-,CSASAPSGAGEDTQYF,TGCAGTGCTAGTGCGCCTAGCGGGGCGGGGGAAGATACGCAGTATTTT
TRBD1,TRBJ1-5,TRBV19,-,CASTPSDRAGQPQHF,TGTGCCAGTACCCCATCGGACAGGGCAGGTCAGCCCCAGCATTTT
TRBD1,TRBJ1-2,TRBV7-2,-,CASSLGFGRGVNYGYTF,TGTGCCAGCAGCTTAGGCTTCGGCAGGGGGGTTAACTATGGCTACACCTTC
-,TRBJ1-3,TRBV2,few,CASGGQGQYAGNTIYF,TGTGCCAGCGGCGGACAAGGACAGTATGCTGGAAACACCATATATTTT
TRBD1,TRBJ1-1,TRBV10-3,-,CAISGDRGAVTEAFF,TGTGCCATCAGTGGGGACAGGGGGGCTGTCACTGAAGCTTTCTTT
TRBD1,TRBJ1-1,TRBV27,few,CASNRGRDTEAFF,TGTGCCAGCAACAGGGGTAGGGACACTGAAGCTTTCTTT
TRBD1,TRBJ1-4,TRBV30,-,CAWSRGQRNEKLFF,TGTGCCTGGAGTAGGGGACAGAGAAATGAAAAACTGTTTTTT
-,TRBJ1-1,TRBV12-3/TRBV12-4,-,CASSWAGPTEAFF,TGTGCCAGCAGTTGGGCCGGCCCCACTGAAGCTTTCTTT